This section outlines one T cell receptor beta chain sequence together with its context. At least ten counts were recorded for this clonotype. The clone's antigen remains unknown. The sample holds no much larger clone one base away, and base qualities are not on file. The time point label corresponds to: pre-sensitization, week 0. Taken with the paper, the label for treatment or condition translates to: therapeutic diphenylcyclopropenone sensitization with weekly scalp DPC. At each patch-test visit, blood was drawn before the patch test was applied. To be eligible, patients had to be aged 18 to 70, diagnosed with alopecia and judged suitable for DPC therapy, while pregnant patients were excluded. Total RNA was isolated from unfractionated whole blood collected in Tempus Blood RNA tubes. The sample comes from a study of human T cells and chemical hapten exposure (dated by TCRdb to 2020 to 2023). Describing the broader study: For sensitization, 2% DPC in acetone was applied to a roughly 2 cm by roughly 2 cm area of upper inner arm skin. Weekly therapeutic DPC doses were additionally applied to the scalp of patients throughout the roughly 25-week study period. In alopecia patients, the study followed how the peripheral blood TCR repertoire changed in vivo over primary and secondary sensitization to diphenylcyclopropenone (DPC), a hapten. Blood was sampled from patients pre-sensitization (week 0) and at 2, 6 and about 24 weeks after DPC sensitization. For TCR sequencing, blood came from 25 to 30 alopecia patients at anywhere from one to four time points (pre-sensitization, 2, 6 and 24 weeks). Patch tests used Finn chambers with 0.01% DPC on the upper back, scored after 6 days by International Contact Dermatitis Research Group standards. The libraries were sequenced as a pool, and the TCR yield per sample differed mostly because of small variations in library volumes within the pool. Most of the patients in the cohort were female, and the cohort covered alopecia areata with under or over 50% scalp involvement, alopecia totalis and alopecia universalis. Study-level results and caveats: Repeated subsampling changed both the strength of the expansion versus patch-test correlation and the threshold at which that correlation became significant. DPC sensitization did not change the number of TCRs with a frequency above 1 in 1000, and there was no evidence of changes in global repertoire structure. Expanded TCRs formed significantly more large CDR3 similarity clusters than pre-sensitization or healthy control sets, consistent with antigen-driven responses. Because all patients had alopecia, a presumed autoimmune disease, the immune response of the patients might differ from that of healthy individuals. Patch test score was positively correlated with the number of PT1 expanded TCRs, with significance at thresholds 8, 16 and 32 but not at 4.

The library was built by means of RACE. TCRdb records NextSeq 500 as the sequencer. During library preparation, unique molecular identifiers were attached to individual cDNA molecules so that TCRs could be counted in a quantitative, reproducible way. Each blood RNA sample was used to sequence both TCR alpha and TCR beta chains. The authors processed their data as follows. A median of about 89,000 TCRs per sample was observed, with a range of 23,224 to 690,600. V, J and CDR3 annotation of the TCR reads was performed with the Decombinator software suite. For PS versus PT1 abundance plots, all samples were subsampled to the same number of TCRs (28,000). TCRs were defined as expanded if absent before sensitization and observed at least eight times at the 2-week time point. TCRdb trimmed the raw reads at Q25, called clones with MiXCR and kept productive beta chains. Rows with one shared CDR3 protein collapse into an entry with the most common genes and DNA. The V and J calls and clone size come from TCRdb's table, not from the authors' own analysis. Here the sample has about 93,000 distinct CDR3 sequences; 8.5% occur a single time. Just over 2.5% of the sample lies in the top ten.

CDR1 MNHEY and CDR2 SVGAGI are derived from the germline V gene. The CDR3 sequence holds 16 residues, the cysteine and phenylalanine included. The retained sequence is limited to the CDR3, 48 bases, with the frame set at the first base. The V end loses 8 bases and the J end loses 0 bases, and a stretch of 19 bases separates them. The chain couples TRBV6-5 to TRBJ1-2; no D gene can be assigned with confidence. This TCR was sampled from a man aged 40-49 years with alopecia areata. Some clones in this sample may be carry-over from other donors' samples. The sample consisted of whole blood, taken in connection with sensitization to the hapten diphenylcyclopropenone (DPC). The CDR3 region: CASLPTPERANYGYTF. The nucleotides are TGTGCCAGCCTCCCCACCCCCGAGCGAGCTAACTATGGCTACACCTTC.